The 28 T cell receptor beta chains in this list originate from one sample, sequenced in a study of blood T cell repertoires in COVID-19. Clones were read by immunoSEQ multiplex PCR, and TCRdb kept only the in-frame ones, dropping some. The sample consists of 250,000 to 300,000 clones, roughly 80% of them appearing once. Sequencing was performed on PBMCs or T cells enriched from blood (not recorded which). The receptors were sampled from a man in his forties or fifties who had been exposed to COVID-19.

The rearrangement joins TRBV4-2 to TRBJ2-3; 7 bases match TRBD2. Trimming at V came to 1 base and at J to 2 bases, leaving 3 bases not matched to a gene. CDR1 and CDR2 from the germline V gene are LGHNA and YNFKEQ. This CDR3 comprises 15 residues. The CDR3 region is CASSQGTRSTDTQYF. CDR3 nucleotide sequence: TGTGCCAGCAGCCAAGGGACTAGATCCACAGATACGCAGTATTTT.

The rearrangement links TRBV7-8 to TRBJ1-2, with 7 bases fitting TRBD1. CDR3 length: 14 amino acids. V shed 1 base and J 4 bases; nucleotides not matched to a gene: 3. From germline, CDR1 is SGHVS and CDR2 FQNEAQ. The CDR3 here is CASSLVQGGYGYTF. DNA of the CDR3: TGTGCCAGCAGCTTAGTTCAGGGGGGCTATGGCTACACCTTC. Looking up the rest from reference TRBV7-8 and TRBJ1-2 gives the full variable domain: GAGVSQSPRYKVAKRGQDVALRCDPISGHVSLFWYQQALGQGPEFLTYFQNEAQLDKSGLPSDRFFAERPEGSVSTLKIQRTQQEDSAVYLCASSLVQGGYGYTFGSGTRLTVV.

The V gene is TRBV7-9, the J gene TRBJ2-2; TRBD1 agrees at 9 bases. V was clipped by 2 bases and J by 6 bases; unmatched bases: 4. The CDR3 is 15 amino acids. The germline V gene has CDR1 SEHNR and CDR2 FQNEAQ (reference sequence). CDR3 coding DNA: TGTGCCAGCAGCTTACAGACAGGGGGATCCGGGGAGCTGTTTTTT. Translation gives CASSLQTGGSGELFF.

The CDR3 region is CASSAEAGASTDTQYF. DNA for the CDR3: TGTGCCAGCAGCGCTGAAGCGGGAGCGAGCACAGATACGCAGTATTTT. The chain joins TRBV9 to TRBJ2-3; TRBD2 matches 8 bases. This CDR3 comprises 16 residues. The V segment lost 3 bases and the J segment 0 bases; nucleotides outside the gene matches: 6. In germline, CDR1 is SGDLS, CDR2 YYNGEE.

The J gene is TRBJ1-1, the V gene TRBV2, with 11 bases matching TRBD1. Looked up from germline, CDR1 is SNHLY and CDR2 is FYNNEI. This CDR3 is 14 amino acids long. Trimming cost V 6 bases and J 2 bases; bases outside gene matches: 2. The CDR3 nucleotides read TGTGCCAGCAGGGGGACAGGGGGAAACACTGAAGCTTTCTTT. Its translation: CASRGTGGNTEAFF.

The chain uses TRBV18 and TRBJ2-5, with D possibly being TRBD1 (5 bases). This CDR3 contains 14 residues. The germline gives CDR1 KGHSH, CDR2 LQKENI. The germline V and J ends were trimmed by 5 bases and 3 bases, with 13 bases remaining between them. The CDR3 DNA is TGTGCCAGCTCATCGACAGTCCAAGAAGAGACCCAGTACTTC. Translated: CASSSTVQEETQYF. Full variable domain (rest looked up from reference TRBV18 and TRBJ2-5): NAGVMQNPRHLVRRRGQEARLRCSPMKGHSHVYWYRQLPEEGLKFMVYLQKENIIDESGMPKERFSAEFPKEGPSILRIQQVVRGDSAAYFCASSSTVQEETQYFGPGTRLLVL.

The rearrangement joins TRBV4-1 to TRBJ1-1; no clear D. Germline V CDR1 and CDR2: MGHRA, YSYEKL. V dropped 3 bases and J dropped 4 bases, with 6 bases sitting between them. CDR3 length: 12 residues. Here the CDR3 reads CASSHEGTEAFF. CDR3 DNA sequence: TGCGCCAGCAGCCACGAGGGCACTGAAGCTTTCTTT.

The rearrangement joins TRBV30 to TRBJ1-2; no definite D call. The V and J ends lost 4 bases and 2 bases respectively, with 5 bases between them. The CDR3 length is 11 residues. From germline, CDR1 is GTSNPN and CDR2 SVGIG (reference sequence). The CDR3 DNA follows: TGTGCCTGGACGGTGAACTATGGCTACACCTTC. This codes for CAWTVNYGYTF.

The CDR3 is CATSRPGLAETRRHTQYF. CDR3 nucleotide sequence: TGTGCCACCAGCAGGCCAGGACTAGCGGAGACGCGACGGCATACGCAGTATTTT. This rearrangement joins TRBV15 to TRBJ2-3; 10 nucleotides agree with TRBD2. The CDR3 length is 18 residues. V trimming: 3 bases; J trimming: 7 bases; junction bases outside the gene matches: 16. Germline V gene data show CDR1 as LNHNV and CDR2 as YYDKDF (reference sequence).

The chain links TRBV4-1 to TRBJ2-7; no reliable D call. Trimming stripped 3 bases from V and 0 bases from J, with 9 bases between. CDR3 size: 14 residues. Germline assignment: CDR1 MGHRA and CDR2 YSYEKL. The DNA of the CDR3 is TGCGCCAGCAGCCACCACAGTAGCTCCTACGAGCAGTACTTC. Its translation is CASSHHSSSYEQYF.

This clone appeared once. CDR3 sequence reads: CASTYGQGWANVLTF. In DNA form, the CDR3 reads TGCGCCAGTACTTACGGACAGGGCTGGGCCAACGTCCTGACTTTC. This chain uses TRBV5-1 with TRBJ2-6; 8 bases match TRBD1. The CDR3 runs 15 residues. CDR1 and CDR2 (germline): SGHRS, YFSETQ. V was pared by 8 bases and J by 5 bases, with 9 bases of the junction left unmatched. The full variable domain, its missing parts supplied by reference TRBV5-1 and TRBJ2-6, is KAGVTQTPRYLIKTRGQQVTLSCSPISGHRSVSWYQQTPGQGLQFLFEYFSETQRNKGNFPGRFSGRQFSNSRSEMNVSTLELGDSALYLCASTYGQGWANVLTFGAGSRLTVL.

The gene calls are TRBV7-6 and TRBJ2-2; tentative D call: TRBD2 (7 bases). V was trimmed by 5 bases and J by 4 bases, leaving 17 bases between them. The germline gives CDR1 SGHVS, CDR2 FNYEAQ. The CDR3 has 16 residues. CDR3 DNA: TGTGCCAGCAGCCTCCTGGGGGGGGCGGGCACCGGGGAGCTGTTTTTT. Its protein product is CASSLLGGAGTGELFF.

The count of this clone is one. The V call is TRBV6-5, the J call TRBJ2-7; the D gene is possibly TRBD2 (5 bases). With 7 bases removed from V and 3 bases from J, the gap between germline ends came to 13 bases. Germline CDR1 is MNHEY and CDR2 is SVGAGI. This CDR3 has 13 residues. The CDR3 sequence: CASTTSLGYEQYF. The CDR3 DNA reads as TGTGCCAGCACCACTAGTCTCGGCTACGAGCAGTACTTC.

This CDR3 is CASSVETSGYEQYF. Written as DNA, the CDR3 is TGTGCCAGCAGCGTGGAGACTAGCGGCTACGAGCAGTACTTC. The rearrangement links TRBV9 to TRBJ2-7, with TRBD2 matching 9 bases. The CDR3 runs 14 residues. Germline-derived CDR1 and CDR2 are SGDLS and YYNGEE. The V segment lost 2 bases and the J segment 3 bases; nucleotides outside the gene matches: 3.

This sequence joins TRBV6-5 and TRBJ2-1; 7 nucleotides align to TRBD1. Germline values: CDR1 MNHEY, CDR2 SVGAGI. The CDR3 totals 15 residues. V shed 7 bases and J 2 bases; nucleotides not matched to a gene: 8. CDR3 region: CASTTRQGAYNEQFF. DNA for the CDR3: TGTGCCAGCACTACCAGACAGGGTGCCTACAATGAGCAGTTCTTC.

V and J are TRBV6-1 and TRBJ2-3; TRBD2 matches 7 bases. Germline CDR1 is MNHNS and CDR2 is SASEGT. The trim removed 3 bases at V and 2 bases at J, leaving 8 bases unmatched. This CDR3 is built from 16 residues. CDR3 region: CASSEFGRGNTDTQYF. The CDR3 DNA follows: TGTGCCAGCAGTGAGTTCGGGCGGGGGAACACAGATACGCAGTATTTT.

The V gene is TRBV5-1, the J gene TRBJ2-3; 10 nucleotides align to TRBD1. CDR1 SGHRS and CDR2 YFSETQ come from the germline V gene. CDR3 length: 15 amino acids. The ends lost 5 bases at V and 1 base at J; junction bases unmatched: 4. This chain's CDR3 is CASRGQGFGTDTQYF. The CDR3 coding sequence is TGCGCCAGCAGGGGACAGGGGTTCGGCACAGATACGCAGTATTTT.

The sample holds a few counts of this clone. The chain has TRBV10-3 and TRBJ1-1; a possible D gene is TRBD1 (6 bases). The CDR3 length is 15 residues. The germline V and J ends were trimmed by 2 bases and 1 base, with 11 bases remaining between them. Germline CDR1 and CDR2: ENHRY and SYGVKD. CDR3 nucleotide sequence: TGTGCCATCAGTGAGGACGGACAGAGGAACACTGAAGCTTTCTTT. It is translated as CAISEDGQRNTEAFF.

The genes are TRBV11-3 and TRBJ2-5, with a tentative D call TRBD2 (6 bases). The ends were cut back, 1 base at V and 4 bases at J, with 16 bases in the middle. Germline V gives CDR1 SGHNT, CDR2 YENEEA. This CDR3 spans 16 amino acids. Here the CDR3 DNA reads TGTGCCAGCAGCTTAGGGCGGGTGCGGGGTCCAGAGACCCAGTACTTC. It codes for CASSLGRVRGPETQYF.

This clone was seen repeatedly, ten times or more. The gene calls are TRBV6-5 and TRBJ2-5; tentative D call: TRBD1 (6 bases). Germline loops: CDR1 MNHEY, CDR2 SVGAGI. CDR3 length: 15 residues. The V end was cut by 6 bases, the J end by 4 bases, with 18 bases between. CDR3 in DNA: TGTGCCAGCAGATTACAAGCAGGGGTGGGAGAGACCCAGTACTTC. Its translation: CASRLQAGVGETQYF.

The CDR3 here is CASEDRDMNTEAFF. The CDR3 DNA reads TGTGCCAGCGAAGACAGGGACATGAACACTGAAGCTTTCTTT. This chain uses TRBV6-5 with TRBJ1-1; 7 bases line up with TRBD1. CDR1 is MNHEY and CDR2 is SVGAGI in the germline V gene. Trimming at V came to 8 bases and at J to 0 bases, leaving 6 bases not matched to a gene. The CDR3 spans 14 residues.

V is TRBV5-1 and J is TRBJ2-1; TRBD2 matches 8 bases. The CDR3 runs to 13 residues. After removal of 5 bases from V and 5 bases from J, the junction contained 3 bases not matched to a gene. CDR1 SGHRS and CDR2 YFSETQ come from the germline V gene. The CDR3 nucleotides read TGCGCCAGCAGAAAGACTAGCGACAATGAGCAGTTCTTC. Translating it yields CASRKTSDNEQFF. Complete variable domain (other parts from reference TRBV5-1 and TRBJ2-1): KAGVTQTPRYLIKTRGQQVTLSCSPISGHRSVSWYQQTPGQGLQFLFEYFSETQRNKGNFPGRFSGRQFSNSRSEMNVSTLELGDSALYLCASRKTSDNEQFFGPGTRLTVL.

This sequence joins TRBV13 and TRBJ2-7, with a tentative D call TRBD1 (6 bases). CDR1 is PRHDT and CDR2 is FYEKMQ in the germline V gene (reference sequence). The V gene lost 5 bases and the J gene lost 3 bases, with 23 bases spanning the gap. The CDR3 loop spans 17 amino acids. The CDR3 here is CASSLIKIRDTDYEQYF. The CDR3 DNA reads TGTGCCAGCAGCCTGATAAAGATCCGGGACACCGACTACGAGCAGTACTTC.

This rearrangement joins TRBV6-2 or TRBV6-3 to TRBJ2-7; TRBD2 matches 9 bases. The CDR3 consists of 18 residues. V was clipped by 0 bases and J by 4 bases; unmatched bases: 13. Looked up from germline, CDR1 is MNHEY and CDR2 is SVGEGT. The CDR3 reads CASSYSSSNSGSRYEQYF. Here the CDR3 DNA reads TGTGCCAGCAGTTACTCGAGTTCGAATAGCGGGAGTCGGTACGAGCAGTACTTC.

The chain couples TRBV10-1 to TRBJ1-6, with D unclear. This CDR3 has 13 residues. The V gene lost 6 bases and the J gene lost 10 bases, with 13 bases spanning the gap. Germline V gene lookup returns CDR1 WNHNN and CDR2 SYGVQD (reference sequence). The CDR3 coding sequence is TGCGCCAGCAGCGGAGTAGCGGGGTCACCCCTCCACTTT. This sequence encodes CASSGVAGSPLHF.

The V call is TRBV5-1, the J call TRBJ2-3; tentatively, D is TRBD2 (6 bases). CDR1 SGHRS and CDR2 YFSETQ come from the germline V gene. The CDR3 totals 14 residues. Trimming shortened V by 4 bases and J by 4 bases, and 13 bases separated the two germline ends. The CDR3 DNA follows: TGCGCCAGCAGCATGGGACTGTATCCAGATACGCAGTATTTT. Its translation: CASSMGLYPDTQYF.

This clone was detected many times. J is TRBJ1-6 and V is TRBV5-6; D ambiguous. CDR1 SGHDT and CDR2 YYEEEE come from the germline V gene. CDR3 size: 15 residues. Trimming removed 0 bases from V and 9 bases from J, with 13 bases in between. The CDR3 DNA reads as TGTGCCAGCAGCTTGGGAACCAGGCGAAGTTCACCCCTCCACTTT. Its translation is CASSLGTRRSSPLHF.

The rearrangement uses TRBV6-5 and TRBJ2-2, with TRBD1 matching over 7 bases. The CDR3 is made up of 12 amino acids. V was clipped by 8 bases and J by 9 bases; unmatched bases: 6. CDR1 and CDR2 from the germline V gene are MNHEY and SVGAGI. CDR3 region: CASRQGSRELFF. For the CDR3, the DNA is TGTGCCAGCCGACAGGGCTCCAGGGAGCTGTTTTTT.